These 31 T cell receptor beta chains were sequenced from one sample in a study of shared clonotypes between healthy human individuals (dated by TCRdb to between 2020 and 2021). The library was prepared using the immunoSEQ multiplex PCR assay. TCRdb took over this immuneACCESS table, retaining in-frame rearrangements with V and J assigned. Such tables are incomplete; in checked studies, under half of the missing clones stem from an unresolved V gene, and the remainder is unexplained. A total of 2 million to 2.5 million clones appear in this sample, under 95% of them only once. The ten largest account for 0.36% of the sample. The sample comprised naive CD4+ T cells from PBMCs. This specimen's cell subset or site label, interpreted: CD45RA+ positively selected. Every receptor here comes from a man between 18 and 35 years old in good health. Some clones in this sample may be carry-over from other donors' samples.

This clone is a singleton in its sample. The sample contains more than one DNA sequence encoding this CDR3. The chain combines TRBV30 with TRBJ2-5; D is unclear. Germline V gene lookup returns CDR1 GTSNPN and CDR2 SVGIG (reference sequence). V was clipped by 2 bases and J by 4 bases, with 8 bases between them. This CDR3 is 12 amino acids long. CDR3 loop: CAWSSGPETQYF. CDR3 sequence (DNA): TGTGCCTGGAGTTCTGGGCCAGAGACCCAGTACTTC.

The count of this clone is one. J is TRBJ2-4 and V is TRBV4-1, with 10 bases aligning to TRBD2. The germline CDR1 and CDR2 sequences are MGHRA and YSYEKL. The CDR3 length is 16 residues. V trimming: 3 bases; J trimming: 3 bases; junction bases outside the gene matches: 5. In DNA, the CDR3 is TGCGCCAGCAGCCAGCCTGGGACTAGCGTCAAAAACATTCAGTACTTC. Residues: CASSQPGTSVKNIQYF.

V and J are TRBV20-1 and TRBJ2-3; D not resolved. This CDR3 contains 11 residues. V lost 5 bases, J lost 2 bases, and 5 bases lay in between. The germline gives CDR1 DFQATT, CDR2 SNEGSKA (reference sequence). The CDR3 region has the DNA TGCAGTGCTGTCGCCACAGATACGCAGTATTTT. Encoded protein: CSAVATDTQYF.

The rearrangement joins TRBV10-1 to TRBJ1-2; unclear D gene. Trimming pared 4 bases from V and 5 bases from J, leaving 11 bases between. CDR3 length: 13 residues. Germline CDR1 and CDR2: WNHNN and SYGVQD (reference sequence). The CDR3 DNA reads TGCGCCAGCAGTGCCGGCAGAGAGTATGGCTACACCTTC. It is translated as CASSAGREYGYTF.

V and J are TRBV12-5 and TRBJ1-1; weak D call: TRBD1 (6 bases). The CDR3 is 14 residues long. The germline V and J ends were trimmed by 6 bases and 5 bases, with 16 bases remaining between them. The germline V gene has CDR1 LGHNT and CDR2 FRNRAP. CDR3 sequence (DNA): TGTGCTAGTGGAGCGGGGGGCGCGAATACTGAAGCTTTCTTT. As protein: CASGAGGANTEAFF.

The V gene is TRBV6-5, the J gene TRBJ1-5; 9 bases line up with TRBD1. The CDR3 runs to 15 residues. Germline V gene lookup returns CDR1 MNHEY and CDR2 SVGAGI. V gave up 5 bases and J gave up 3 bases; unmatched junction bases: 5. The CDR3 DNA sequence: TGTGCCAGCAGTCCTGGACAGGGGTACAATCAGCCCCAGCATTTT. Translated: CASSPGQGYNQPQHF.

Here the CDR3 reads CASSLGQATETQYF. The CDR3 coding sequence is TGCGCCAGCAGCCTGGGACAGGCAACGGAGACCCAGTACTTC. V is TRBV4-3 and J is TRBJ2-5; 8 nucleotides line up with TRBD1. J gave up 5 bases and V 4 bases, and 6 bases lay outside the gene matches. CDR3 length equals 14 residues. The germline CDR1 and CDR2 sequences are LGHNA and YSLEER.

The gene calls are TRBV4-2 and TRBJ1-1; TRBD1 might be the D (5 bases). The V end was cut by 0 bases, the J end by 5 bases, with 13 bases between. CDR3 length: 15 amino acids. Germline-derived CDR1 and CDR2 are LGHNA and YNFKEQ. The CDR3: CASSQESRQGTEAFF. CDR3 in DNA: TGTGCCAGCAGCCAAGAATCGCGGCAGGGAACTGAAGCTTTCTTT.

The genes are TRBV25-1 and TRBJ2-5, with TRBD1 matching 8 bases. CDR3 length: 12 amino acids. The ends lost 5 bases at V and 5 bases at J; junction bases unmatched: 1. CDR1 and CDR2 (germline): MGHDK, SYGVNS. The CDR3 coding sequence is TGTGCCAGCAGTAGACAGGGGGAGACCCAGTACTTC. Encoded protein: CASSRQGETQYF.

The V call is TRBV6-4, the J call TRBJ2-1; the match to TRBD2 covers 7 bases. Germline V CDR1 and CDR2: MRHNA, SNTAGT. This CDR3 region has 16 residues. Losses at the gene ends were 0 bases for V and 4 bases for J; bases not matched to a gene: 6. In DNA, the CDR3 is TGTGCCAGCAGTGACTCTAAGGGCGGGAGTTACAATGAGCAGTTCTTC. Protein: CASSDSKGGSYNEQFF.

The V call is TRBV10-3, the J call TRBJ2-1; D perhaps matches TRBD2 (5 bases). The CDR3 runs 17 residues. The V gene lost 0 bases and the J gene lost 11 bases, with 23 bases spanning the gap. Germline V gives CDR1 ENHRY, CDR2 SYGVKD. CDR3 amino acids: CAISESTNSSKTMKQFF. For the CDR3, the DNA is TGTGCCATCAGTGAGTCGACTAACTCCTCCAAAACAATGAAGCAGTTCTTC.

This clone is a singleton in its sample. V is TRBV9 and J is TRBJ2-1, with a possible D match to TRBD2 (5 bases). Trimming removed 0 bases at V and 9 bases at J, with 10 bases between. Germline loops: CDR1 SGDLS, CDR2 YYNGEE. The CDR3 runs 13 residues. The chain's CDR3 is CASSVGGIGEQFF. The CDR3 nucleotides are TGTGCCAGCAGCGTAGGAGGGATTGGTGAGCAGTTCTTC.

The chain couples TRBV6-1 to TRBJ2-3; 7 bases map to TRBD2. V shed 2 bases, J shed 0 bases, and the junction held 20 bases outside the gene matches. This CDR3 has 21 residues. Looked up from germline, CDR1 is MNHNS and CDR2 is SASEGT. The CDR3: CASSENWSSGSSVLSTDTQYF. DNA of the CDR3: TGTGCCAGCAGTGAAAATTGGAGTAGCGGGTCGTCCGTTCTTAGCACAGATACGCAGTATTTT.

The CDR3 here is CASSLVPGRTVLGEQYF. CDR3 bases: TGTGCCAGCAGTTTAGTTCCCGGACGGACAGTATTGGGAGAGCAGTACTTC. This chain links TRBV28 with TRBJ2-7; D might be TRBD1 (6 bases). Germline V lookup: CDR1 MDHEN, CDR2 SYDVKM. Trimming removed 2 bases from V and 7 bases from J, with 24 bases in between. The CDR3 has 17 amino acids.

This clone is a singleton in its sample. The same CDR3 arises from other DNA sequences in this sample as well. The chain uses TRBV28 and TRBJ2-2; D may be TRBD2 (5 bases). Germline loops: CDR1 MDHEN, CDR2 SYDVKM. Trimming shortened V by 3 bases and J by 0 bases, and 8 bases separated the two germline ends. CDR3 size: 15 residues. The CDR3 nucleotides read TGTGCCAGCAGTTTGGCGGGCGCGAACACCGGGGAGCTGTTTTTT. Translation gives CASSLAGANTGELFF.

As for this clone: This specimen includes other DNA sequences encoding the same CDR3. The chain has TRBV7-9 and TRBJ2-3; D is uncertain. Looked up from germline, CDR1 is SEHNR and CDR2 is FQNEAQ (reference sequence). This CDR3 has 12 residues. V was trimmed by 3 bases and J by 4 bases, leaving 5 bases between them. CDR3 DNA sequence: TGTGCCAGCAGCTTGAACGCAGATACGCAGTATTTT. This translates into CASSLNADTQYF.

The genes are TRBV6-6 and TRBJ1-5; D not resolved. The CDR3 contains 13 residues. The ends were cut back, 5 bases at V and 6 bases at J, with 11 bases in the middle. The germline CDR1 and CDR2 sequences are MNHNY and SVGAGI (reference sequence). CDR3 residues: CASSRLAGQPQHF. The CDR3 region has the DNA TGTGCCAGCAGTCGCCTCGCTGGTCAGCCCCAGCATTTT.

The DNA for the CDR3 is TGTGCCAGCAAAGTTGGTCGGGATACGCAGTATTTT. Translating it yields CASKVGRDTQYF. The rearrangement uses TRBV28 and TRBJ2-3; D uncertain. Germline CDR1 and CDR2: MDHEN and SYDVKM. Trimming removed 7 bases from V and 6 bases from J, with 11 bases in between. This CDR3 has 12 residues.

V and J are TRBV13 and TRBJ1-2; no firm D call. V was clipped by 3 bases and J by 7 bases, with 24 bases between them. Per the germline V gene, CDR1 is PRHDT and CDR2 is FYEKMQ (reference sequence). The CDR3 covers 17 residues. CDR3 nucleotides: TGTGCCAGCAGCTTGACCTCGCTGGGAATTGGGATACGTGGCTACACCTTC. As protein: CASSLTSLGIGIRGYTF. Looking up the rest from reference TRBV13 and TRBJ1-2 gives the full variable domain: AAGVIQSPRHLIKEKRETATLKCYPIPRHDTVYWYQQGPGQDPQFLISFYEKMQSDKGSIPDRFSAQQFSDYHSELNMSSLELGDSALYFCASSLTSLGIGIRGYTFGSGTRLTVV.

This clone occurred once. The rearrangement links TRBV6-5 to TRBJ1-1; D possibly corresponds to TRBD1 (5 bases). V dropped 11 bases and J dropped 4 bases, with 17 bases sitting between them. The CDR3 is made up of 13 amino acids. CDR1 is MNHEY, CDR2 SVGAGI, per germline. The CDR3: CAAIKGRGTEAFF. The CDR3 bases are TGTGCCGCGATTAAGGGGAGAGGCACTGAAGCTTTCTTT.

The rearrangement joins TRBV30 to TRBJ2-7; D possibly corresponds to TRBD2 (6 bases). The germline V gene has CDR1 GTSNPN and CDR2 SVGIG (reference sequence). The CDR3 runs to 12 residues. Trimming removed 2 bases at V and 4 bases at J, with 9 bases between. DNA for the CDR3: TGTGCCTGGAGTATTGGGGGGTACGAGCAGTACTTC. Protein sequence: CAWSIGGYEQYF.

This rearrangement joins TRBV7-8 to TRBJ2-3; 9 bases are shared with TRBD1. The V gene end was trimmed by 4 bases and the J gene end by 8 bases; junction bases not matched to a gene: 4. The germline V gene encodes CDR1 SGHVS and CDR2 FQNEAQ. This CDR3 spans 13 amino acids. CDR3 protein: CASSWGTGTTQYF. The CDR3 nucleotides read TGTGCCAGCAGCTGGGGGACAGGGACTACGCAGTATTTT.

This clone was found once. The chain has TRBV27 and TRBJ1-2; D not resolved. Germline V gene sequence: CDR1 MNHEY, CDR2 SMNVEV (reference sequence). Trimming removed 7 bases at V and 5 bases at J, with 11 bases between. The CDR3 has 12 amino acids. The CDR3 bases are TGTGCCAGCACCCCCCACCCTTATGGCTACACCTTC. It codes for CASTPHPYGYTF.

The chain couples TRBV4-2 to TRBJ2-3, with 8 nucleotides matching TRBD1. The CDR3 consists of 19 residues. Trimming removed 3 bases from V and 1 base from J; junction bases left unmatched: 15. Per germline, CDR1 LGHNA and CDR2 YNFKEQ. The CDR3 nucleotides are TGTGCCAGCAGCCACATTAACTCTCCGGACAGGGTTCGCACAGATACGCAGTATTTT. This gives the protein CASSHINSPDRVRTDTQYF.

The CDR3 sequence: CASSAVEAGYEQFF. CDR3 sequence (DNA): TGTGCCAGCAGCGCGGTCGAAGCGGGATATGAGCAGTTCTTC. The chain has TRBV9 and TRBJ2-1; 7 positions match TRBD2. V lost 3 bases and J lost 8; bases outside the gene matches: 8. The V gene's germline CDR1 is SGDLS and CDR2 YYNGEE. The CDR3 contains 14 residues.

As DNA, the CDR3 is TGCGCCAGCAGCCAAGAGGGGGGGCGAGGTAGGTTGAATGAGCAGTTCTTC. Translated, it gives CASSQEGGRGRLNEQFF. The chain combines TRBV4-3 with TRBJ2-1; possibly TRBD2 for D (7 bases). V was clipped by 0 bases and J by 7 bases, with 19 bases between them. The CDR3 runs 17 residues. Germline V gives CDR1 LGHNA, CDR2 YSLEER.

The chain has TRBV7-9 and TRBJ2-3, with 13 bases fitting TRBD2. Germline V gives CDR1 SEHNR, CDR2 FQNEAQ (reference sequence). J gave up 7 bases and V 5 bases, and 9 bases lay outside the gene matches. The CDR3 spans 16 residues. The CDR3 spells CASSRTSGSGVNTQYF. The DNA for the CDR3 is TGTGCCAGCAGCCGGACTAGCGGGAGTGGGGTGAATACGCAGTATTTT.

The genes are TRBV7-2 and TRBJ2-5; possible D gene TRBD1, 7 bases. Trimming removed 1 base at V and 10 bases at J, with 13 bases between. Germline V gene sequence: CDR1 SGHTA, CDR2 FQGNSA. There are 13 residues in the CDR3. CDR3 sequence reads: CASSLEPGGGQYF. DNA of the CDR3: TGTGCCAGCAGCTTAGAGCCAGGGGGAGGCCAGTACTTC.

The V call is TRBV10-2, the J call TRBJ1-2, with unresolved D. Trimming stripped 4 bases from V and 4 bases from J, with 4 bases between. CDR3 length: 11 amino acids. The germline V gene has CDR1 WSHSY and CDR2 SAAADI. Here the CDR3 reads CASSGSYGYTF. The DNA of the CDR3 is TGCGCCAGCAGTGGCAGCTATGGCTACACCTTC.

To note about this clone: Additional DNA sequences in this sample encode the identical CDR3. The genes are TRBV2 and TRBJ1-1; tentative D call: TRBD1 (5 bases). With 5 bases removed from V and 1 base from J, the gap between germline ends came to 8 bases. This CDR3 spans 13 amino acids. CDR1 SNHLY and CDR2 FYNNEI come from the germline V gene. This CDR3 reads CASSPQGNTEAFF. CDR3 DNA: TGTGCCAGCAGTCCCCAGGGGAACACTGAAGCTTTCTTT.

This clone was recorded once. The chain couples TRBV6-1 to TRBJ1-2, with TRBD1 as a possible D gene (5 bases). The CDR3 runs 16 residues. Trimming took 1 base from V and 4 from J, leaving 16 bases between them. CDR1 MNHNS and CDR2 SASEGT come from the germline V gene. The CDR3 DNA sequence: TGTGCCAGCAGTGAAGATCGGGGCCTGACCTTCTATGGCTACACCTTC. Translation gives CASSEDRGLTFYGYTF.